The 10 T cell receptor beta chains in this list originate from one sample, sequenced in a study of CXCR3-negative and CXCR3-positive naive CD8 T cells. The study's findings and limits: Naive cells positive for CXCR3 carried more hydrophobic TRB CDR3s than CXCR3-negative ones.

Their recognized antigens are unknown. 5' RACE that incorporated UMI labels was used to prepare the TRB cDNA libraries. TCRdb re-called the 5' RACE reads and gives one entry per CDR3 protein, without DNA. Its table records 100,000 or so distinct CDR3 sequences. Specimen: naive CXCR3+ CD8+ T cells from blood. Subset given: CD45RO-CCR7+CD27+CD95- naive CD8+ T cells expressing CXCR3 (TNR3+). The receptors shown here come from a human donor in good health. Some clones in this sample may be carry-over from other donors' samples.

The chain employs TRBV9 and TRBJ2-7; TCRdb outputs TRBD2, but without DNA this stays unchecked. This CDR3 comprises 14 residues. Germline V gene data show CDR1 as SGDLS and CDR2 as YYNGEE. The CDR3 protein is CASNLGLAGDEQYF.

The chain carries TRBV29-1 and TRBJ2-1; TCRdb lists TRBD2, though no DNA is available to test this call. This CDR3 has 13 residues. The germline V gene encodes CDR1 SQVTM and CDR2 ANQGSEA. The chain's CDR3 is CSVGAGLANEQFF.

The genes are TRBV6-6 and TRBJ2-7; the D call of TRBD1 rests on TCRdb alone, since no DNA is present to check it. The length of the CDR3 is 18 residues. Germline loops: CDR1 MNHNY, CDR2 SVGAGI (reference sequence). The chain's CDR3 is CASSPLGLDREVDYEQYF.

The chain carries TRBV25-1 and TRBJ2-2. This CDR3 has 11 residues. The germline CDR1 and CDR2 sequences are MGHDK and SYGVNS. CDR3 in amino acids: CASSQSVELFF.

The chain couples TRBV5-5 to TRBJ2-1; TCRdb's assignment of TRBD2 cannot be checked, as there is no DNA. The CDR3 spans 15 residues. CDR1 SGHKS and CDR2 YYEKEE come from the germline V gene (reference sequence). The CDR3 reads CASSRSGGDYNEQFF.

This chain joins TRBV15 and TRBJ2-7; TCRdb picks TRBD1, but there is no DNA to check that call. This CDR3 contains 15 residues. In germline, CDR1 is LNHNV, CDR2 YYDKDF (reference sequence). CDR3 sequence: CATSSLSGENYEQYF.

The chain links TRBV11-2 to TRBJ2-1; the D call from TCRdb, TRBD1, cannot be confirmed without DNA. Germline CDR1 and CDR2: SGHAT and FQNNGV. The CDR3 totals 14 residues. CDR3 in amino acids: CASSLEPRVHEQFF.

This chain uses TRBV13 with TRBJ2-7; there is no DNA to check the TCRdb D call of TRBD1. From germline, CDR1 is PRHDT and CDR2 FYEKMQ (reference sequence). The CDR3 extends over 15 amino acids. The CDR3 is CASSPSGQGSYEQYF.

CDR3 region: CSARDRLPENIQYF. V gene TRBV20-1 combines with J gene TRBJ2-4. This CDR3 is 14 amino acids long. Germline V lookup: CDR1 DFQATT, CDR2 SNEGSKA (reference sequence).

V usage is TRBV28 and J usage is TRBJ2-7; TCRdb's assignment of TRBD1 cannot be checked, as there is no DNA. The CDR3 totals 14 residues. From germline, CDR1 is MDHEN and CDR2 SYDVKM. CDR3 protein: CASSLDRGPYEQYF.